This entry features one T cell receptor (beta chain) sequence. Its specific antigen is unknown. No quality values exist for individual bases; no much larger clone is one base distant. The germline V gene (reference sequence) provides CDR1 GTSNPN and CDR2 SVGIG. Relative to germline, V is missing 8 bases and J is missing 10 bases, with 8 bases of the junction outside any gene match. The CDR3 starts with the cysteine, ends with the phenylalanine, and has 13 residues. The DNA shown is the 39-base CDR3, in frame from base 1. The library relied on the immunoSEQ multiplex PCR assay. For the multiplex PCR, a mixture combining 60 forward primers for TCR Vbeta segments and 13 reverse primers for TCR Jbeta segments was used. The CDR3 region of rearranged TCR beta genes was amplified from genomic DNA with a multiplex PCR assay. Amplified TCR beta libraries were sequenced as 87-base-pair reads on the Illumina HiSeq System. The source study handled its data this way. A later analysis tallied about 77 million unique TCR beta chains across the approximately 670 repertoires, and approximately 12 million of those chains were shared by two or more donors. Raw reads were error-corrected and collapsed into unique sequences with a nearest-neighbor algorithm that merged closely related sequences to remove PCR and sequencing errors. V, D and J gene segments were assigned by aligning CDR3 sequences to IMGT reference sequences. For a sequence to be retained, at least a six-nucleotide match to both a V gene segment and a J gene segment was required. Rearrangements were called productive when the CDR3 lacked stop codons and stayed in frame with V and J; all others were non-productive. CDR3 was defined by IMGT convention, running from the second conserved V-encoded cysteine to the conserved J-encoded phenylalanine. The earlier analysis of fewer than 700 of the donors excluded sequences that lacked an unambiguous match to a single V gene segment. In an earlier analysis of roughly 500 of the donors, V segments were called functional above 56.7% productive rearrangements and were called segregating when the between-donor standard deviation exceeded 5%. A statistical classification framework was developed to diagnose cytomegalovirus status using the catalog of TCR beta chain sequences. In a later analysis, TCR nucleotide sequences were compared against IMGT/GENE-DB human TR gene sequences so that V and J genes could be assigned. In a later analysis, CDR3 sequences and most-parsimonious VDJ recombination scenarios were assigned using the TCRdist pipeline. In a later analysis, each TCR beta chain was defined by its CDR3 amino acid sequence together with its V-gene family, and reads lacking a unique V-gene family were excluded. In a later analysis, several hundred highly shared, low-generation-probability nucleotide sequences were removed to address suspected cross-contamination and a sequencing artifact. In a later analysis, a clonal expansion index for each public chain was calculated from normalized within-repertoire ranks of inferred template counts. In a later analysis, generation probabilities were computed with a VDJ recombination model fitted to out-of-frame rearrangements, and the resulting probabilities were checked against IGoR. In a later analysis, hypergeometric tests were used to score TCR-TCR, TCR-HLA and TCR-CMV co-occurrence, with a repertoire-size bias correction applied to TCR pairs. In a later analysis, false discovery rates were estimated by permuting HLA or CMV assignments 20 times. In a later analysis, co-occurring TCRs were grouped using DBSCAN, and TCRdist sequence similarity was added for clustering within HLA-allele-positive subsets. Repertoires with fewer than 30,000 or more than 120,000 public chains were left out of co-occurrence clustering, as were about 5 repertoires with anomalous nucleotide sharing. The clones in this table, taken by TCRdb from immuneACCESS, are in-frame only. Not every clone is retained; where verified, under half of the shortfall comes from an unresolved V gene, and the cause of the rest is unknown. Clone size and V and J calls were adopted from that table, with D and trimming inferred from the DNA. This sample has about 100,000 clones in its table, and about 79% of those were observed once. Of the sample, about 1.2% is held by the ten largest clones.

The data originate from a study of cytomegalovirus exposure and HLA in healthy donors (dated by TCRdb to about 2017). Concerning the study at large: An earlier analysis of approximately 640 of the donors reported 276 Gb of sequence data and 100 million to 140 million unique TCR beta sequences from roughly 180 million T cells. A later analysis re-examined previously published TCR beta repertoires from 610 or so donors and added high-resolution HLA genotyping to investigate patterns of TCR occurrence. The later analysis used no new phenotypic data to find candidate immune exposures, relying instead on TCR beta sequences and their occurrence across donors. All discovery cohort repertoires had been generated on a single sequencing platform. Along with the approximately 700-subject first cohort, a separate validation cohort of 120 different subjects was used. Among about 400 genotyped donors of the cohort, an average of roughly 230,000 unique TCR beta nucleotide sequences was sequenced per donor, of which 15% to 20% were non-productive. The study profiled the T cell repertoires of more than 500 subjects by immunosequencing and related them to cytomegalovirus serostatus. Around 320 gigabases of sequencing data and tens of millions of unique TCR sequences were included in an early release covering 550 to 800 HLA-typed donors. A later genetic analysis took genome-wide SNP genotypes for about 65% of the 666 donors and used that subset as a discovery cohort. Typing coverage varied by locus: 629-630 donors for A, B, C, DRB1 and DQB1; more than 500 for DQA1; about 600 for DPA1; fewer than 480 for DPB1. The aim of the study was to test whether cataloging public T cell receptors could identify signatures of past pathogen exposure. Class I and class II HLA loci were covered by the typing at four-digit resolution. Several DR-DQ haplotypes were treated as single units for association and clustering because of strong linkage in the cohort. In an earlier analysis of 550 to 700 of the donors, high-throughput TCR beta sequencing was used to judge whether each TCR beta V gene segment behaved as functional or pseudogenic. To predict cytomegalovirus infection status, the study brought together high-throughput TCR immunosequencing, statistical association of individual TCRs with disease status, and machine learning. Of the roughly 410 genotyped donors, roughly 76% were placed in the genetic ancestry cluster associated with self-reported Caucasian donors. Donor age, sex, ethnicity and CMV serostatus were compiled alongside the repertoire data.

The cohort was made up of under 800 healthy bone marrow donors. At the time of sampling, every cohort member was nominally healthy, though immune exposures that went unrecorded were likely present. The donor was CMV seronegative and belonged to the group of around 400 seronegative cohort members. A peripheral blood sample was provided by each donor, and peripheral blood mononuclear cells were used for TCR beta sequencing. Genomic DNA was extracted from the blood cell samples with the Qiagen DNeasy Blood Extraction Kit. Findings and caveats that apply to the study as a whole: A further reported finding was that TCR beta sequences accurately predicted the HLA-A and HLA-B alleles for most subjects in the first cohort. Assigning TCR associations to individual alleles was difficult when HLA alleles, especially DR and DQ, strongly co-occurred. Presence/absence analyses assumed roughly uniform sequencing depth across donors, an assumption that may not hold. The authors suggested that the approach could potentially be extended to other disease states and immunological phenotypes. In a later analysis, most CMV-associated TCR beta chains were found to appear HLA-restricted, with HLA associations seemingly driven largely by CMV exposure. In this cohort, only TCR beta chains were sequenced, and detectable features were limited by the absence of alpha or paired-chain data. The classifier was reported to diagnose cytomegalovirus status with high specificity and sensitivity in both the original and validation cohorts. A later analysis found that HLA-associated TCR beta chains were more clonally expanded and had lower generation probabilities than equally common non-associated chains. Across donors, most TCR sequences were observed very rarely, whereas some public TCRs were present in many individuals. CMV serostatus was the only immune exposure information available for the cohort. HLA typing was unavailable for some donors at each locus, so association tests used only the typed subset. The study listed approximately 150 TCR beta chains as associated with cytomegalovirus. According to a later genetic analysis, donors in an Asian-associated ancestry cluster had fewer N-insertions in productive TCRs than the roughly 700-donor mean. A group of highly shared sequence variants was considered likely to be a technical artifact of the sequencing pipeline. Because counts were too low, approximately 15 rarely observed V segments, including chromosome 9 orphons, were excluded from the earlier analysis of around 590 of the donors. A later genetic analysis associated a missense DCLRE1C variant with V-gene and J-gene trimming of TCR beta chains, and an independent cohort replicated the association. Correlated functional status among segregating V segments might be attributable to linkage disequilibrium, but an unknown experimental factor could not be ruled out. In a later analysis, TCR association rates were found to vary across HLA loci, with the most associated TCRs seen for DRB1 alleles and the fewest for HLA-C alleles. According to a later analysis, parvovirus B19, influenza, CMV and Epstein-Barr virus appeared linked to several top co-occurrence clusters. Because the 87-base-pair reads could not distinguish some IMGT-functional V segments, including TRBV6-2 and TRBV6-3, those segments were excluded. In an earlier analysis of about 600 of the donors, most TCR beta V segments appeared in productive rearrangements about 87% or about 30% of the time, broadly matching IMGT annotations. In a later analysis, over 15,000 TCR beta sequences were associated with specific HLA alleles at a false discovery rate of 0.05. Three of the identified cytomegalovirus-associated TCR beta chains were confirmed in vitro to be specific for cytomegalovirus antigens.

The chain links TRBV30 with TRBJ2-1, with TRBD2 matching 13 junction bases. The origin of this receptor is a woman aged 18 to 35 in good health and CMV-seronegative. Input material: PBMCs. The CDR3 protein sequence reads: CAGTSGGAVEQFF. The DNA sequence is TGTGCCGGTACTAGCGGGGGGGCCGTGGAGCAGTTCTTC.